The clone carrying this T cell receptor (beta chain) was seen a handful of times. Study processing details: Estimation of nucleated cell counts was performed using reference gene primer amplification. Assay: immunoSEQ multiplex PCR; the TCRdb copy retains only in-frame clones and omits some. Clone size and V and J calls were adopted from that table, with D and trimming inferred from the DNA. This sample has 150,000 to 200,000 clones, with 82% found just once. The data originate from a study of blood T cell repertoires in COVID-19. Looking at the study overall: PBMCs, B-cell-depleted T cells, or T cells were the source of the cDNA or gDNA that made up the material.

CDR3 length: 15 residues. The germline V gene encodes CDR1 SGDLS and CDR2 YYNGEE. Trimming took 0 bases from V and 7 from J; bases not matched to a gene: 7. The sequenced sample consisted of peripheral blood. The TCR originated in a woman aged 25 to 45 with acute or convalescent COVID-19. The chain couples TRBV9 to TRBJ1-2; TRBD1 matches at 9 bases. CDR3 sequence (DNA): TGTGCCAGCAGCGTAGCTACGGGACAGGGCCTTGGCTACACCTTC. Its protein is CASSVATGQGLGYTF. The entire variable domain, with the rest obtained from reference TRBV9 and TRBJ1-2, is as follows: DSGVTQTPKHLITATGQRVTLRCSPRSGDLSVYWYQQSLDQGLQFLIQYYNGEERAKGNILERFSAQQFPDLHSELNLSSLELGDSALYFCASSVATGQGLGYTFGSGTRLTVV.